The 16 T cell receptor beta chains listed next were all sequenced from one sample in a study of OX40 agonist ivuxolimab in advanced cancers. Here immunoSEQ multiplex PCR was the method, and the copy in TCRdb shows in-frame clones only, minus some. The profile shows about 59,000 clones, around 84% of them singletons. The sample was CD4+ or CD8+ T cells sorted from blood, taken in a trial of the OX40 agonist ivuxolimab. The receptors were sampled from an adult with an advanced solid tumor such as melanoma, head and neck, liver or kidney cancer.

The chain combines TRBV18 with TRBJ2-2; D is undetermined. There are 12 residues in the CDR3. Trimming stripped 1 base from V and 7 bases from J, with 4 bases between. Germline loops: CDR1 KGHSH, CDR2 LQKENI. CDR3 coding DNA: TGTGCCAGCTCACCACTACACGGGGAGCTGTTTTTT. Residues: CASSPLHGELFF. The full variable domain, completed using reference TRBV18 and TRBJ2-2, is NAGVMQNPRHLVRRRGQEARLRCSPMKGHSHVYWYRQLPEEGLKFMVYLQKENIIDESGMPKERFSAEFPKEGPSILRIQQVVRGDSAAYFCASSPLHGELFFGEGSRLTVL.

V and J are TRBV19 and TRBJ2-5; D uncertain. Gene TRBJ2-7 matches the end of the DNA better, so the J call may be wrong. CDR1 and CDR2 from the germline V gene are LNHDA and SQIVND (reference sequence). The CDR3 is 13 amino acids. The CDR3 DNA sequence: TGTGCCAGTAGTATAGATCGAGAATACGAGCAGTACTTC. Protein: CASSIDREYEQYF.

This chain uses TRBV6-5 with TRBJ1-2; 7 bases line up with TRBD1. V lost 6 bases and J lost 7; bases outside the gene matches: 11. The CDR3 spans 14 residues. CDR1 is MNHEY and CDR2 is SVGAGI in the germline V gene. In DNA, the CDR3 is TGTGCCAGCAGAACACCTTCGACAGGGCTTGGCTACACCTTC. Protein product: CASRTPSTGLGYTF.

CDR3 amino acids: CASSEQGVVDTQYF. The DNA for the CDR3 is TGTGCCAGCAGCGAACAGGGGGTTGTAGATACGCAGTATTTT. The gene calls are TRBV2 and TRBJ2-3, with 8 bases lining up with TRBD1. The CDR3 contains 14 residues. J lost 5 bases, V lost 6 bases, and 7 bases had no gene match. Germline assignment: CDR1 SNHLY and CDR2 FYNNEI.

The genes are TRBV5-1 and TRBJ2-1, with D hard to call. The CDR3 has 17 residues. The V gene's germline CDR1 is SGHRS and CDR2 YFSETQ. V lost 4 bases and J lost 5, with 22 bases in between. DNA for the CDR3: TGCGCCAGCAGCGTAGGAAATGCTGGTCTTACCAACAATGAGCAGTTCTTC. It codes for CASSVGNAGLTNNEQFF.

This rearrangement joins TRBV10-3 to TRBJ2-7, with 9 bases aligning to TRBD1. This CDR3 contains 14 residues. V trimming: 6 bases; J trimming: 2 bases; junction bases outside the gene matches: 5. Germline CDR1 ENHRY, CDR2 SYGVKD. The CDR3 DNA reads as TGTGCCATCAGAGGGACAGGGCCCCCCTACGAGCAGTACTTC. Its protein is CAIRGTGPPYEQYF.

The V call is TRBV11-2, the J call TRBJ2-7, with 8 bases matching TRBD2. V was pared by 5 bases and J by 2 bases, with 5 bases of the junction left unmatched. The CDR3 consists of 14 residues. Germline CDR1 SGHAT, CDR2 FQNNGV. The CDR3 nucleotides are TGTGCCAGCAGCCCCGGGACTAGGACCTACGAGCAGTACTTC. This gives the protein CASSPGTRTYEQYF.

Points on this clone: Sequence at one end of the junction differs from germline and may be a read error. Other DNA sequences within the sample encode an identical CDR3. The rearrangement links TRBV19 to TRBJ1-5; maybe TRBD1 (5 bases). Germline V gene data show CDR1 as LNHDA and CDR2 as SQIVND (reference sequence). This CDR3 spans 14 amino acids. This CDR3 reads CASRERQMHQPQHF. The CDR3 DNA reads as TGCGCCAGTAGAGAGAGACAGATGCATCAGCCCCAGCATTTT.

The CDR3: CASTQDRTSYEQYF. DNA for the CDR3: TGTGCCAGCACACAGGACAGGACATCCTACGAGCAGTACTTC. The chain is built from TRBV28 and TRBJ2-5; TRBD1 matches at 7 bases. The J call may be mistaken, given a closer DNA end match to TRBJ2-7. CDR3 length equals 14 residues. Germline CDR1 reads MDHEN; CDR2 reads SYDVKM.

V and J are TRBV6-5 and TRBJ1-5; no clear D gene. CDR3 length: 14 amino acids. Between the trimmed V and J ends, which lost 6 bases and 2 bases, there was a span of 11 bases. Germline V gene sequence: CDR1 MNHEY, CDR2 SVGAGI. The CDR3 DNA reads as TGTGCCAGCAGGTCCCTAACGGGCAATCAGCCCCAGCATTTT. Protein sequence: CASRSLTGNQPQHF.

The chain has TRBV6-1 and TRBJ2-3; D is possibly TRBD2 (5 bases). The CDR3 sequence is 15 residues long. CDR1 MNHNS and CDR2 SASEGT come from the germline V gene. V was shortened by 1 base and J by 6 bases, with 14 bases between the two germline ends. The CDR3 DNA sequence: TGTGCCAGCAGTGAAGAGATTAGCGTGTTGGATACGCAGTATTTT. It yields the protein CASSEEISVLDTQYF.

This chain links TRBV7-9 with TRBJ2-1; 14 bases align to TRBD2. Germline-derived CDR1 and CDR2 are SEHNR and FQNEAQ (reference sequence). The length of the CDR3 is 15 residues. Losses at the gene ends were 5 bases for V and 6 bases for J; bases not matched to a gene: 3. The CDR3 reads CASSRGLAGVNEQFF. CDR3 bases: TGTGCCAGCAGCCGGGGACTAGCGGGAGTCAATGAGCAGTTCTTC.

The chain recombines TRBV5-1 with TRBJ1-2; D remains ambiguous. V was clipped by 3 bases and J by 2 bases, with 8 bases between them. Per germline, CDR1 SGHRS and CDR2 YFSETQ. This CDR3 is built from 13 residues. CDR3 bases: TGCGCCAGCAGCTCCGACGGAAACTATGGCTACACCTTC. This encodes CASSSDGNYGYTF.

The rearrangement joins TRBV19 to TRBJ1-1; 8 nucleotides line up with TRBD1. V dropped 7 bases and J dropped 3; count of bases not matched to a gene: 13. Germline CDR1 and CDR2: LNHDA and SQIVND (reference sequence). The CDR3 loop spans 16 amino acids. CDR3 in amino acids: CASNPGTGAWDTEAFF. Written as DNA, the CDR3 is TGTGCCAGTAATCCGGGGACAGGCGCCTGGGACACTGAAGCTTTCTTT.

Notes on this clone: Other DNA sequences in this specimen translate into the identical CDR3. CDR3 in DNA: TGTGCCAGCAGCGTAGCTGGGGGGGGATCCACAGATACGCAGTATTTT. Its protein product is CASSVAGGGSTDTQYF. The gene calls are TRBV9 and TRBJ2-3; 7 bases line up with TRBD2. Germline V gives CDR1 SGDLS, CDR2 YYNGEE. This CDR3 comprises 16 residues. Trimming at V came to 0 bases and at J to 2 bases, leaving 6 bases not matched to a gene.

V usage is TRBV19 and J usage is TRBJ2-7; 11 bases line up with TRBD2. The germline CDR1 and CDR2 sequences are LNHDA and SQIVND (reference sequence). CDR3 length: 14 residues. Trimming removed 6 bases from V and 8 bases from J; junction bases left unmatched: 9. The CDR3 bases are TGTGCCAGTAGCCTACTAGCGGGAGAGGGCAAGCAGTACTTC. Protein: CASSLLAGEGKQYF.